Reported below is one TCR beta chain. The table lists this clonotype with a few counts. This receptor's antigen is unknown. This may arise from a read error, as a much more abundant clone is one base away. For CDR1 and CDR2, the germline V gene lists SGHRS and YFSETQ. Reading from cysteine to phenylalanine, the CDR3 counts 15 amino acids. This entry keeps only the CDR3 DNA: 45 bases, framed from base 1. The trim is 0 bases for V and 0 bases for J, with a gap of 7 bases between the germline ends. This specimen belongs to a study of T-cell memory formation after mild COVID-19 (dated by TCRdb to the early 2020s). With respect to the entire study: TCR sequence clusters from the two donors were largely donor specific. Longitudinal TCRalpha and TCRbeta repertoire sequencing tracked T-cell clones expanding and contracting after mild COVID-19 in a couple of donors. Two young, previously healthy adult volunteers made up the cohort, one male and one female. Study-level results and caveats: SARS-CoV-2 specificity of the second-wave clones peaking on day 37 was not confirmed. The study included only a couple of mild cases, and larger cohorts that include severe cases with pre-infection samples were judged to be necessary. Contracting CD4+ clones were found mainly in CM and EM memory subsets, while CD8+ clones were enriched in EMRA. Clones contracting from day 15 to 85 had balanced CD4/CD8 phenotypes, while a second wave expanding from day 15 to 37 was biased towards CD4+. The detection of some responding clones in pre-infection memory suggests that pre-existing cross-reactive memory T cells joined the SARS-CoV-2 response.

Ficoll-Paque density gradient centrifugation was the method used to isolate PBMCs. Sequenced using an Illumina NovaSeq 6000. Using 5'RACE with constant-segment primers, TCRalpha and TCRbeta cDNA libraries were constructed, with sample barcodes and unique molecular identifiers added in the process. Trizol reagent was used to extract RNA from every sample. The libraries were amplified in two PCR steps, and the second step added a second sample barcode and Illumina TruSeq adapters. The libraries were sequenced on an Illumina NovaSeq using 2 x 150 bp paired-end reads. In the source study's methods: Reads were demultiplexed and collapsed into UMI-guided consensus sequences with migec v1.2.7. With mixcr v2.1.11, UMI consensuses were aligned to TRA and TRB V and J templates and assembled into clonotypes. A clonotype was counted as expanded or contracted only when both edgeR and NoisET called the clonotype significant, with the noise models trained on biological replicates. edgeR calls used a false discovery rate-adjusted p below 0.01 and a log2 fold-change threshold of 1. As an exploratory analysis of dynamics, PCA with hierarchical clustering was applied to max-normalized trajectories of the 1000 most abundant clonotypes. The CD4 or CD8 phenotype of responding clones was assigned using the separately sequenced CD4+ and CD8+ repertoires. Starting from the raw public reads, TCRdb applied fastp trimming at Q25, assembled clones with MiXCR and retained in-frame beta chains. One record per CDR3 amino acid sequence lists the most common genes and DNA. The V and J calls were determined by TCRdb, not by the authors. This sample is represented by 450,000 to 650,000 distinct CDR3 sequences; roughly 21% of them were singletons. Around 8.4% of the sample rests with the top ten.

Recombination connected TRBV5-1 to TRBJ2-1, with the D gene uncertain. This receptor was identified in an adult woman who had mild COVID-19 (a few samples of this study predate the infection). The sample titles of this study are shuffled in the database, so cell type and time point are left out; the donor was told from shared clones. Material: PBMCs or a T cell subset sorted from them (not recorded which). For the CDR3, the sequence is CASSLGQTSYNEQFF. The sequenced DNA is TGCGCCAGCAGCTTGGGTCAGACCTCCTACAATGAGCAGTTCTTC.